The 9 T cell receptor beta chains reported below all come from one sample, sequenced in a study of T cells in Graves' hyperthyroidism and ophthalmopathy. TCR beta CDR3 regions were amplified from RNA. A first-round RT-PCR of the TCR CDR3 used the HTBI primer set. From the multiplex PCR reads, TCRdb called clonotypes with MiXCR, one entry per CDR3 protein. Found here are 250,000 to 300,000 distinct CDR3 sequences, 15% to 20% of them singletons; the top ten hold 35% to 40%. What was sequenced was blood. The receptors were gathered from a man aged 50 to 59 with Graves' ophthalmopathy.

This sequence joins TRBV6-1 and TRBJ2-1; tentative D call: TRBD2 (6 bases). The CDR3 loop spans 15 amino acids. Germline lookup yields CDR1 MNHNS and CDR2 SASEGT. V lost 8 bases and J 6 bases, leaving 20 bases between the germline ends. CDR3 DNA: TGTGCCAGCGGTGCCGTAGCGGAGGGGAGCAATGAGCAGTTCTTC. Residues: CASGAVAEGSNEQFF.

V usage is TRBV7-3 and J usage is TRBJ2-3, with D unclear. The germline gives CDR1 SGHTA, CDR2 FQGTGA. Trimming shortened V by 5 bases and J by 4 bases, and 13 bases separated the two germline ends. There are 14 residues in the CDR3. The CDR3 here is CASSPASRADTQYF. For the CDR3, the DNA is TGTGCCAGCAGCCCAGCATCTAGGGCAGATACGCAGTATTTT. The full variable domain, with the rest looked up from reference TRBV7-3 and TRBJ2-3, is GAGVSQTPSNKVTEKGKYVELRCDPISGHTALYWYRQSLGQGPEFLIYFQGTGAADDSGLPNDRFFAVRPEGSVSTLKIQRTERGDSAVYLCASSPASRADTQYFGPGTRLTVL.

The chain employs TRBV11-2 and TRBJ2-7; 9 bases are shared with TRBD1. V lost 4 bases, J lost 4 bases, and 8 bases stayed unmatched. The CDR3 extends over 15 amino acids. Germline V gene lookup returns CDR1 SGHAT and CDR2 FQNNGV. CDR3 DNA sequence: TGTGCCAGCAGCTCCCACCGGGACAGGGTGTACGAGCAGTACTTC. This encodes CASSSHRDRVYEQYF.

Ten or more counts support this clonotype. The rearrangement uses TRBV13 and TRBJ2-7; 7 nucleotides match TRBD1. The CDR3 consists of 16 residues. With V trimmed by 6 bases and J by 2 bases, 13 bases remained unmatched. Germline values: CDR1 PRHDT, CDR2 FYEKMQ (reference sequence). CDR3 DNA: TGTGCCAGCAGTACGAAGATCTGGGACAGTGCCTACGAGCAGTACTTC. Protein product: CASSTKIWDSAYEQYF. The variable domain in full, completed from reference TRBV13 and TRBJ2-7, reads AAGVIQSPRHLIKEKRETATLKCYPIPRHDTVYWYQQGPGQDPQFLISFYEKMQSDKGSIPDRFSAQQFSDYHSELNMSSLELGDSALYFCASSTKIWDSAYEQYFGPGTRLTVT.

This chain joins TRBV27 and TRBJ1-5; a weak D match, TRBD1 (5 bases). Germline CDR1 is MNHEY and CDR2 is SMNVEV (reference sequence). V shed 3 bases and J shed 0 bases, with 9 bases lying between them. This CDR3 spans 15 amino acids. This chain's CDR3 is CASSLAQASNQPQHF. In nucleotides, the CDR3 is TGTGCCAGCAGTTTGGCACAGGCTAGCAATCAGCCCCAGCATTTT.

This clonotype was detected many times. CDR3 protein: CASSLEGTVDNSPLHF. CDR3 DNA: TGTGCCAGCAGTCTCGAGGGAACAGTGGATAATTCACCCCTCCACTTT. The chain recombines TRBV12-3 or TRBV12-4 with TRBJ1-6, with no clear D. Trimming cost V 5 bases and J 5 bases, with 16 bases left between them. The CDR3 is 16 amino acids.

This clonotype was counted only a few times. The rearrangement uses TRBV2 and TRBJ2-3, with 14 bases identical to TRBD2. Losses at the gene ends were 8 bases for V and 3 bases for J; bases not matched to a gene: 4. This CDR3 has 15 amino acids. Germline V CDR1 and CDR2: SNHLY, FYNNEI. CDR3 bases: TGTGCCAGCCGTCGGACTAGCGGGAGGACAGATACGCAGTATTTT. It yields the protein CASRRTSGRTDTQYF.

This clonotype was counted a few times. The V call is TRBV14, the J call TRBJ2-3; D is possibly TRBD2 (6 bases). Trimming shortened V by 0 bases and J by 6 bases, and 16 bases separated the two germline ends. The CDR3 length is 16 residues. CDR1 is SGHDN, CDR2 FVKESK, per germline. The CDR3 spells CASSQDPRRARDTQYF. The CDR3 nucleotides are TGTGCCAGCAGCCAAGATCCCAGGAGGGCGCGGGATACGCAGTATTTT.

The table lists this clonotype with a few counts. The gene calls are TRBV7-9 and TRBJ2-3, with TRBD2 matching 12 bases. Trimming at V came to 4 bases and at J to 7 bases, leaving 12 bases not matched to a gene. This CDR3 is built from 17 residues. Germline CDR1 SEHNR, CDR2 FQNEAQ (reference sequence). The CDR3 here is CASSSTGLAGGPYTQYF. DNA for the CDR3: TGTGCCAGCAGCTCCACTGGGCTAGCGGGAGGGCCATATACGCAGTATTTT. Looking up the rest from reference TRBV7-9 and TRBJ2-3 gives the full variable domain: DTGVSQNPRHKITKRGQNVTFRCDPISEHNRLYWYRQTLGQGPEFLTYFQNEAQLEKSRLLSDRFSAERPKGSFSTLEIQRTEQGDSAMYLCASSSTGLAGGPYTQYFGPGTRLTVL.